The 30 T cell receptor beta chains below all came from one sample that was sequenced in a study of T cell therapy after organ transplantation. Only in-frame clones appear in the TCRdb table, and some are missing; sequencing was by immunoSEQ multiplex PCR. The top ten clones hold around 30% of a sample with some 17,000 clones, around 86% of them seen once. Time point in this sample: 20-29 weeks after completion of therapy. No antigen has been assigned to these receptors. The source material was CD8+ T cells from blood, sampled after autologous CMV-specific T cell therapy. The receptors stem from a human patient who had received a solid organ transplant and had CMV disease. Some T cells may be provided by the graft donor.

The V and J genes are TRBV4-1 and TRBJ1-5, with no clear D. CDR1 MGHRA and CDR2 YSYEKL come from the germline V gene. CDR3 length equals 15 residues. V lost 0 bases and J 1 base, leaving 7 bases between the germline ends. CDR3 amino acids: CASSQEGLSNQPQHF. The CDR3, as DNA: TGCGCCAGCAGCCAAGAAGGACTGAGCAATCAGCCCCAGCATTTT.

This rearrangement joins TRBV6-5 to TRBJ2-7; D may match TRBD1 or TRBD2 (5 bases each). The CDR3 runs to 16 residues. The V end lost 0 bases, the J end lost 0 bases, and 12 bases lay between the germline ends. The germline gives CDR1 MNHEY, CDR2 SVGAGI. In nucleotides, the CDR3 is TGTGCCAGCAGTTACTCGACGGGGCTGCACTCCTACGAGCAGTACTTC. Its translation: CASSYSTGLHSYEQYF.

The J gene is TRBJ2-5, the V gene TRBV7-8; D uncertain. This CDR3 is 15 amino acids long. Trimming cost V 1 base and J 5 bases, with 14 bases left between them. Germline assignment: CDR1 SGHVS and CDR2 FQNEAQ. As DNA, the CDR3 is TGTGCCAGCAGCTTAGTGGCCCGCCTGGAGGAGACCCAGTACTTC. This sequence encodes CASSLVARLEETQYF.

The rearrangement links TRBV27 to TRBJ1-1, with a tentative D call TRBD1 (6 bases). The CDR3 contains 15 residues. The germline gives CDR1 MNHEY, CDR2 SMNVEV (reference sequence). The V end lost 3 bases, the J end lost 5 bases, and 16 bases lay between the germline ends. The CDR3 DNA sequence: TGTGCCAGCAGTTTCGGGGGCGGTAGTTTGACTGAAGCTTTCTTT. Amino acid sequence: CASSFGGGSLTEAFF.

V usage is TRBV6-4 and J usage is TRBJ2-1; no firm D call. CDR1 and CDR2 (germline): MRHNA, SNTAGT. This CDR3 contains 13 residues. Trimming removed 0 bases from V and 7 bases from J, with 7 bases in between. CDR3 bases: TGTGCCAGCAGTGACTCGAGCACAAATGAGCAGTTCTTC. Its translation: CASSDSSTNEQFF.

This sequence joins TRBV21-1 and TRBJ1-5; the table names TRBD1, a call not compared with the DNA. TRBV21-1 represents a pseudogene. The length of the CDR3 is 14 residues. The CDR3 DNA reads TGTGCCAGCAGCAAAGGTGACACCAATCAGCCCCAGCATTTT. This codes for CASSKGDTNQPQHF.

This clone is large by share. V and J are TRBV5-6 and TRBJ1-5, with D unresolved. Looked up from germline, CDR1 is SGHDT and CDR2 is YYEEEE. V dropped 1 base and J dropped 6 bases, with 8 bases sitting between them. CDR3 length equals 13 residues. Here the CDR3 DNA reads TGTGCCAGCAGCTTGCAAGGTTCTCAGCCCCAGCATTTT. Its translation: CASSLQGSQPQHF.

CDR3: CASTGTSSYEQYF. The DNA for the CDR3 is TGTGCCAGTACCGGGACTAGCTCCTACGAGCAGTACTTC. The gene calls are TRBV30 and TRBJ2-7, with 8 bases aligning to TRBD2. The CDR3 runs to 13 residues. Germline CDR1 GTSNPN, CDR2 SVGIG (reference sequence). J gave up 0 bases and V 8 bases, and 6 bases lay outside the gene matches. The full variable domain, its missing parts supplied by reference TRBV30 and TRBJ2-7, is SQTIHQWPATLVQPVGSPLSLECTVEGTSNPNLYWYRQAAGRGLQLLFYSVGIGQISSEVPQNLSASRPQDRQFILSSKKLLLSDSGFYLCASTGTSSYEQYFGPGTRLTVT.

This chain connects TRBV13 to TRBJ1-1; D unclear. The CDR3 is 15 amino acids. CDR1 PRHDT and CDR2 FYEKMQ come from the germline V gene (reference sequence). Between the trimmed V and J ends, which lost 1 base and 4 bases, there was a span of 13 bases. The CDR3 bases are TGTGCCAGCAGCTTAGTGAGGGAACGCCCCACTGAAGCTTTCTTT. Amino acids: CASSLVRERPTEAFF.

This clone appeared a few times. The rearrangement joins TRBV5-8 to TRBJ1-5, with D tentatively TRBD1 (6 bases). The germline gives CDR1 SGHTS, CDR2 YDEGEE. CDR3 length: 14 residues. The ends were cut back, 1 base at V and 6 bases at J, with 11 bases in the middle. In DNA form, the CDR3 reads TGTGCCAGCAGCTTGACAGGGCTTGTTCAGCCCCAGCATTTT. Translation: CASSLTGLVQPQHF. Drawing the rest from reference TRBV5-8 and TRBJ1-5, the complete variable domain is EAGVTQSPTHLIKTRGQQATLRCSPISGHTSVYWYQQALGLGLQFLLWYDEGEERNRGNFPPRFSGRQFPNYSSELNVNALELEDSALYLCASSLTGLVQPQHFGDGTRLSIL.

The rearrangement links TRBV4-3 to TRBJ2-1; D remains unclear. The V end lost 0 bases, the J end lost 5 bases, and 11 bases lay between the germline ends. This CDR3 spans 15 amino acids. Germline V gene sequence: CDR1 LGHNA, CDR2 YSLEER. The CDR3 DNA reads as TGCGCCAGCAGCCAAGAAGTGCACGATCACAATGAGCAGTTCTTC. Translated: CASSQEVHDHNEQFF.

The CDR3 region has the DNA TGTGCCTGGAGTACGGAAGGACGCCACTTGGGTCAGCCCCAGCATTTT. This codes for CAWSTEGRHLGQPQHF. The chain is built from TRBV30 and TRBJ1-5; D is unresolved. CDR1 is GTSNPN and CDR2 is SVGIG in the germline V gene (reference sequence). The CDR3 consists of 16 residues. Trimming took off 2 bases at V and 6 bases at J, with 20 bases between the two ends. Looking up the rest from reference TRBV30 and TRBJ1-5 gives the full variable domain: SQTIHQWPATLVQPVGSPLSLECTVEGTSNPNLYWYRQAAGRGLQLLFYSVGIGQISSEVPQNLSASRPQDRQFILSSKKLLLSDSGFYLCAWSTEGRHLGQPQHFGDGTRLSIL.

This clone is labeled as medium-sized. This chain connects TRBV15 to TRBJ2-1; D remains unclear. Germline V gives CDR1 LNHNV, CDR2 YYDKDF (reference sequence). This CDR3 is 14 amino acids long. Between the trimmed V and J ends, which lost 2 bases and 5 bases, there was a span of 10 bases. Here the CDR3 DNA reads TGTGCCACCAGCAGAATGTTTACGAACAATGAGCAGTTCTTC. It encodes CATSRMFTNNEQFF.

This clone showed up just a few times. The chain carries TRBV6-1 and TRBJ2-7, with 7 nucleotides matching TRBD1. The CDR3 runs to 15 residues. Germline loops: CDR1 MNHNS, CDR2 SASEGT. V trimming: 8 bases; J trimming: 5 bases; junction bases outside the gene matches: 15. The CDR3: CASQRGPGRLDEQYF. CDR3 DNA sequence: TGTGCCAGCCAGAGGGGGCCAGGGAGATTGGACGAGCAGTACTTC.

A word on this clone: A read error may account for a junction end that differs from germline. The chain joins TRBV13 to TRBJ2-5, with 13 positions matching TRBD2. CDR1 is PRHDT, CDR2 FYEKMQ, per germline (reference sequence). CDR3 length: 16 residues. The CDR3 region is CASNLLAGGPQETQYF. The CDR3 coding sequence is TGTGCCAGCAACTTACTAGCGGGGGGGCCCCAAGAGACCCAGTACTTC.

This sequence joins TRBV19 and TRBJ1-2; the D gene is possibly TRBD1 (6 bases). This CDR3 has 15 residues. Germline CDR1 is LNHDA and CDR2 is SQIVND (reference sequence). Trimming removed 5 bases at V and 2 bases at J, with 15 bases between. The CDR3 region is CASSPTGTANYGYTF. The DNA of the CDR3 is TGTGCCAGTAGTCCTACAGGGACGGCCAACTATGGCTACACCTTC.

V gene TRBV19 combines with J gene TRBJ1-4; 7 positions agree with TRBD1. Trimming cost V 7 bases and J 0 bases; bases outside gene matches: 11. Germline loops: CDR1 LNHDA, CDR2 SQIVND (reference sequence). The CDR3 totals 17 residues. The CDR3 DNA is TGTGCCAGTAACTTTCGGGGACAGCTGGCAACTAATGAAAAACTGTTTTTT. Its protein is CASNFRGQLATNEKLFF.

The chain couples TRBV5-4 to TRBJ1-2; D perhaps matches TRBD1 (5 bases). Trimming cost V 4 bases and J 3 bases, with 22 bases left between them. This CDR3 region has 17 residues. The V gene's germline CDR1 is SGHNT and CDR2 YYREEE (reference sequence). Here the CDR3 reads CASSPARDYSLYYGYTF. As DNA, the CDR3 is TGTGCCAGCAGCCCGGCTAGGGACTACTCACTCTACTATGGCTACACCTTC.

The chain has TRBV4-3 and TRBJ2-5; TRBD2 might be the D (6 bases). V was clipped by 4 bases and J by 2 bases, with 14 bases between them. The CDR3 runs 15 residues. Germline CDR1 and CDR2: LGHNA and YSLEER. The CDR3 region is CASSPGRGLQETQYF. CDR3 bases: TGCGCCAGCAGCCCCGGGCGGGGCCTTCAAGAGACCCAGTACTTC.

The chain is built from TRBV12-5 and TRBJ2-2; D is unclear. The germline gives CDR1 LGHNT, CDR2 FRNRAP. V lost 5 bases and J 7 bases, leaving 8 bases between the germline ends. This CDR3 is built from 12 residues. CDR3 nucleotide sequence: TGTGCTAGTGGTCCCCCGCGCGGGGAGCTGTTTTTT. It encodes CASGPPRGELFF.

This clone has just a few counts. V and J are TRBV6-5 and TRBJ1-2; perhaps TRBD1 as D (5 bases). CDR1 MNHEY and CDR2 SVGAGI come from the germline V gene. Trimming cost V 6 bases and J 2 bases, with 13 bases left between them. The CDR3 runs 14 residues. The CDR3 loop reads CASSEFGANYGYTF. As DNA, the CDR3 is TGTGCCAGCAGCGAATTCGGGGCGAACTATGGCTACACCTTC.

The CDR3 bases are TGCAGCGTTGTAGCTAGCGGGGACAATGAGCAGTTCTTC. The encoded protein is CSVVASGDNEQFF. V gene TRBV29-1 combines with J gene TRBJ2-1; 9 nucleotides align to TRBD2. Germline values: CDR1 SQVTM, CDR2 ANQGSEA. The J segment lost 5 bases and the V segment lost 4 bases, leaving 3 bases of the junction unmatched. This CDR3 contains 13 residues.

The chain carries TRBV29-1 and TRBJ2-7; either TRBD1 or TRBD2 may supply D (5 bases each). The germline gives CDR1 SQVTM, CDR2 ANQGSEA. This CDR3 contains 13 residues. V was trimmed by 6 bases and J by 1 base, leaving 13 bases between them. This CDR3 reads CSVGDRGSYEQYF. In DNA, the CDR3 is TGCAGCGTGGGGGATAGGGGATCCTACGAGCAGTACTTC.

This clone rates as medium-sized. The chain combines TRBV10-3 with TRBJ2-5, with D perhaps TRBD1 (5 bases). The CDR3 runs 16 residues. Germline CDR1 is ENHRY and CDR2 is SYGVKD. Trimming left V 5 bases short and J 2 bases short, with 18 bases between. The CDR3 bases are TGTGCCATCAGTTCTGTGGGGCAGGCCCAGCAAGAGACCCAGTACTTC. This translates into CAISSVGQAQQETQYF.

This clone was seen a handful of times. The chain uses TRBV4-2 and TRBJ1-1, with D possibly matching TRBD1 (6 bases). The CDR3 consists of 15 residues. Germline CDR1 reads LGHNA; CDR2 reads YNFKEQ. V shed 5 bases and J shed 0 bases, with 13 bases lying between them. DNA of the CDR3: TGTGCCAGCAGCTTGATTGGACAGTTGAACACTGAAGCTTTCTTT. Amino acids: CASSLIGQLNTEAFF.

The chain is built from TRBV25-1 and TRBJ1-2; D may be TRBD1 (6 bases). The CDR3 sequence is 15 residues long. The V and J ends lost 3 bases and 4 bases respectively, with 15 bases between them. CDR1 and CDR2 (germline): MGHDK, SYGVNS. The CDR3 sequence: CASSDPTGFAYGYTF. In nucleotides, the CDR3 is TGTGCCAGCAGTGATCCCACAGGGTTCGCCTATGGCTACACCTTC.

This clone was observed a single time. The rearrangement joins TRBV6-1 to TRBJ2-7, with D possibly matching TRBD2 (5 bases). From germline, CDR1 is MNHNS and CDR2 SASEGT. V was clipped by 2 bases and J by 0 bases, with 11 bases between them. This CDR3 region has 15 residues. The CDR3 loop is CASSENEGSSYEQYF. The CDR3 DNA reads as TGTGCCAGCAGTGAAAACGAGGGATCCTCCTACGAGCAGTACTTC.

This clone was counted between two and nine times. The V and J genes are TRBV11-2 and TRBJ2-7; D is tentatively TRBD1 or TRBD2 (6 bases each). From germline, CDR1 is SGHAT and CDR2 FQNNGV. There are 16 residues in the CDR3. V dropped 1 base and J dropped 1 base, with 14 bases sitting between them. The CDR3 region has the DNA TGTGCCAGCAGCTTAGCGGGGGCCAGGCCATCCTACGAGCAGTACTTC. It encodes CASSLAGARPSYEQYF.

This clone was seen a single time. The gene calls are TRBV7-6 and TRBJ2-1; 7 nucleotides agree with TRBD1. The V gene end was trimmed by 5 bases and the J gene end by 3 bases; junction bases not matched to a gene: 13. The CDR3 loop spans 17 amino acids. Per germline, CDR1 SGHVS and CDR2 FNYEAQ. The chain's CDR3 is CASSRTQDRTNYNEQFF. The CDR3 coding sequence is TGTGCCAGCAGCCGAACCCAGGACAGGACCAACTACAATGAGCAGTTCTTC.

The V and J genes are TRBV6-5 and TRBJ2-2; D could derive from TRBD1 or TRBD2 (5 bases each). Trimming took 3 bases from V and 7 from J, leaving 9 bases between them. This CDR3 comprises 13 residues. Germline CDR1 and CDR2: MNHEY and SVGAGI. The CDR3 sequence is CASSYGAGGELFF. In DNA, the CDR3 is TGTGCCAGCAGTTATGGGGCGGGCGGGGAGCTGTTTTTT.